The T cell receptor (beta chain) described here comes from a study of cytomegalovirus exposure and HLA in healthy donors. This PCR relied on a set of 60 Vbeta primers and 13 Jbeta primers. Sequenced by immunoSEQ multiplex PCR; TCRdb stores in-frame clones only, minus some. Of 50,000 to 65,000 clones in the sample, roughly 75% were seen once. Trimming shortened V by 0 bases and J by 4 bases, and 7 bases separated the two germline ends. This CDR3 has 13 residues. The germline gives CDR1 MNHEY, CDR2 SMNVEV (reference sequence). Details on this clone: Its matching antigen is unknown.

Study observations and caveats: In a later analysis, V- and J-gene trimming of beta chains associated with a DCLRE1C missense variant, replicated independently.

The clonotype was recovered from a woman aged 40-49 years in good health and CMV-seropositive. The chain employs TRBV27 and TRBJ2-7, with unresolved D. Source material: PBMCs. CDR3 DNA sequence: TGTGCCAGCAGTTTATCTAGTGGTTACGAGCAGTACTTC. Translated: CASSLSSGYEQYF.